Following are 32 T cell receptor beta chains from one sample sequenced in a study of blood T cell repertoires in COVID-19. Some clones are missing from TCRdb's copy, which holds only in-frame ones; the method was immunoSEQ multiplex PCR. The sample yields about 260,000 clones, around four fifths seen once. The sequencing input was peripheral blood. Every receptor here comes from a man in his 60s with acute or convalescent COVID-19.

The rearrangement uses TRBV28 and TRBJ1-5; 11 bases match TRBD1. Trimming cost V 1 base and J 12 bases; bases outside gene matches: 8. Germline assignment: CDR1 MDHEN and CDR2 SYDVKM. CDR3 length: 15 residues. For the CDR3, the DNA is TGTGCCAGCAGTTTATTGGAGGGACAGGGGGTAGGCCAGCATTTT. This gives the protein CASSLLEGQGVGQHF. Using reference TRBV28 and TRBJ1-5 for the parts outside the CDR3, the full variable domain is DVKVTQSSRYLVKRTGEKVFLECVQDMDHENMFWYRQDPGLGLRLIYFSYDVKMKEKGDIPEGYSVSREKKERFSLILESASTNQTSMYLCASSLLEGQGVGQHFGDGTRLSIL.

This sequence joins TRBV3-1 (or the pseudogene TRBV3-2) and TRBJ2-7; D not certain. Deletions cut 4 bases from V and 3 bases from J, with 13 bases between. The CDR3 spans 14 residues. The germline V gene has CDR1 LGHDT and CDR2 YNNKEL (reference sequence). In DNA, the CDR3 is TGTGCCAGCAGCCCTGTCCACTCCTACTACGAGCAGTACTTC. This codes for CASSPVHSYYEQYF.

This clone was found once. CDR3 amino acids: CASSPDRGWETQYF. The CDR3, as DNA: TGTGCCAGCAGCCCCGACAGGGGGTGGGAGACCCAGTACTTC. This sequence joins TRBV7-2 and TRBJ2-5; TRBD1 matches 9 bases. Unmatched junction bases numbered 6, after V lost 5 bases and J lost 5 bases. The CDR3 contains 14 residues. Per the germline V gene, CDR1 is SGHTA and CDR2 is FQGNSA.

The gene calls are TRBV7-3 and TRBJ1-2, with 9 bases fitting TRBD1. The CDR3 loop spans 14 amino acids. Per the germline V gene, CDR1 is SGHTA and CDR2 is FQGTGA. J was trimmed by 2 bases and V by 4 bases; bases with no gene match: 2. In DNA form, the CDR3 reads TGTGCCAGCAGCTCCGGACAGGGGAACTATGGCTACACCTTC. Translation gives CASSSGQGNYGYTF.

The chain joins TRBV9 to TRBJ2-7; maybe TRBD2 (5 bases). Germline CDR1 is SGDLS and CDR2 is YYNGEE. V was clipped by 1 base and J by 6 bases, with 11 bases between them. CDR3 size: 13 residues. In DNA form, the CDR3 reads TGTGCCAGCAGCGTAATGGACGGAGGCGAGCAGTACTTC. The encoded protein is CASSVMDGGEQYF.

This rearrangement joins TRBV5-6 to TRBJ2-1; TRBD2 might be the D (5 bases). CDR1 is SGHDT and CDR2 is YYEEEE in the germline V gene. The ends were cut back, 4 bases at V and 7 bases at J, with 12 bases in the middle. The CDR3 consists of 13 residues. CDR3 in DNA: TGTGCCAGCAGCCCTATTACTAGAAATGAGCAGTTCTTC. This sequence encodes CASSPITRNEQFF.

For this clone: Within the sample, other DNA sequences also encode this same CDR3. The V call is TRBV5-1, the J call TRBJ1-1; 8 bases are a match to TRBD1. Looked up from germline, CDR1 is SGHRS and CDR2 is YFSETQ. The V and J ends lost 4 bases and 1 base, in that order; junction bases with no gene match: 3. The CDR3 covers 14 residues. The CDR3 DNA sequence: TGCGCCAGCAGCACTGGACAGGGGAACACTGAAGCTTTCTTT. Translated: CASSTGQGNTEAFF. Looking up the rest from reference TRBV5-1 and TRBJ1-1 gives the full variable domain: KAGVTQTPRYLIKTRGQQVTLSCSPISGHRSVSWYQQTPGQGLQFLFEYFSETQRNKGNFPGRFSGRQFSNSRSEMNVSTLELGDSALYLCASSTGQGNTEAFFGQGTRLTVV.

CDR3 amino acids: CASSRRNRDYEQYF. DNA for the CDR3: TGTGCCAGCAGCCGTCGGAACAGGGACTACGAGCAGTACTTC. J is TRBJ2-7 and V is TRBV5-4; D might be TRBD1 (6 bases). CDR3 length: 14 amino acids. Trimming removed 4 bases from V and 3 bases from J, with 14 bases in between. In germline, CDR1 is SGHNT, CDR2 YYREEE (reference sequence).

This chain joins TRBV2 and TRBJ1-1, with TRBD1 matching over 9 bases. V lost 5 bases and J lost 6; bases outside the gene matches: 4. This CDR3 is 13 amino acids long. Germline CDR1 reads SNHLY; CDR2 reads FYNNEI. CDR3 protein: CASSLDRGAEAFF. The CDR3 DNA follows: TGTGCCAGCAGTTTGGACAGGGGCGCTGAAGCTTTCTTT.

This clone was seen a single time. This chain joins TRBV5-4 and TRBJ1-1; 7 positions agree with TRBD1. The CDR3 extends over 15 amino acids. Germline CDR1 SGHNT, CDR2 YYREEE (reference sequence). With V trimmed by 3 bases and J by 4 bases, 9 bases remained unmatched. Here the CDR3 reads CASSSAGRGSTEAFF. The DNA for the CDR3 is TGTGCCAGCAGCTCCGCCGGCAGGGGGAGCACTGAAGCTTTCTTT.

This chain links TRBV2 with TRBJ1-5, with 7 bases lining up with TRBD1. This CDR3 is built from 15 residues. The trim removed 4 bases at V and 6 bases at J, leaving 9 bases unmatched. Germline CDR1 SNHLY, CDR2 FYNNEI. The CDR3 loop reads CASSAGQTDTQPQHF. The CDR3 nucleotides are TGTGCCAGCAGTGCGGGACAGACCGACACTCAGCCCCAGCATTTT.

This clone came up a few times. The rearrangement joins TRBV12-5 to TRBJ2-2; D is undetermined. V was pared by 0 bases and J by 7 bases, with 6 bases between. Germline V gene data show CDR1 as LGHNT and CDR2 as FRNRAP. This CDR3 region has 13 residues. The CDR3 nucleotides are TGTGCTAGTGGTTTGGTAAGAGGCGGGGAGCTGTTTTTT. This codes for CASGLVRGGELFF. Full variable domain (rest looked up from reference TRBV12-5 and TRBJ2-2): DARVTQTPRHKVTEMGQEVTMRCQPILGHNTVFWYRQTMMQGLELLAYFRNRAPLDDSGMPKDRFSAEMPDATLATLKIQPSEPRDSAVYFCASGLVRGGELFFGEGSRLTVL.

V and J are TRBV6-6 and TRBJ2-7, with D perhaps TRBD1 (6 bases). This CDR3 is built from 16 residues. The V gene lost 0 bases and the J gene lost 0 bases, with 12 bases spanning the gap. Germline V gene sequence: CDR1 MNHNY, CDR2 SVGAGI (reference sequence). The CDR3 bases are TGTGCCAGCAGTTACTCGCGGGCAGGGGACTCCTACGAGCAGTACTTC. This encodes CASSYSRAGDSYEQYF.

This CDR3 reads CSASADRGLSGYTF. The CDR3 DNA reads TGCAGTGCTAGTGCGGACAGGGGGCTGAGCGGCTACACCTTC. The J gene is TRBJ1-2, the V gene TRBV20-1, with TRBD1 identical over 11 bases. V trimming: 3 bases; J trimming: 8 bases; junction bases outside the gene matches: 8. In germline, CDR1 is DFQATT, CDR2 SNEGSKA (reference sequence). This CDR3 region has 14 residues.

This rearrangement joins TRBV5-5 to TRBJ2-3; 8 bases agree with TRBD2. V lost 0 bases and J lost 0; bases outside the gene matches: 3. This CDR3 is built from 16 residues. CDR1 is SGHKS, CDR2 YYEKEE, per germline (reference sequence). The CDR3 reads CASSLERGPSTDTQYF. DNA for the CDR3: TGTGCCAGCAGCTTGGAGCGGGGGCCTAGCACAGATACGCAGTATTTT.

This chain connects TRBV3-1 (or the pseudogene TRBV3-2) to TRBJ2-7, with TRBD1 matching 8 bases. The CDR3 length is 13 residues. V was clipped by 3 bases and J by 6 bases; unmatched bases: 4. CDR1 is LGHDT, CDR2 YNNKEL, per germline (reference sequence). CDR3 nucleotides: TGTGCCAGCAGCCAGAGGGGACAGGCCGAGCAGTACTTC. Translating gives CASSQRGQAEQYF.

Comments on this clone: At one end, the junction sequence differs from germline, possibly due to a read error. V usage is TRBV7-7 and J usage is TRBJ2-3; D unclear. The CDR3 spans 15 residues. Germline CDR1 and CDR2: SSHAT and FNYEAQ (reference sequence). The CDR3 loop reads CASSLGLRSTDTQYF. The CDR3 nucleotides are TGTGCTAGCAGCTTAGGGTTGCGGAGCACAGATACGCAGTATTTT.

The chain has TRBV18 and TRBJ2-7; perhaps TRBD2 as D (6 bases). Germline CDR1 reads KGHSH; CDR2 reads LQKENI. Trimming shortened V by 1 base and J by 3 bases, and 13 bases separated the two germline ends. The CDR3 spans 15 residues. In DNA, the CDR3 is TGTGCCAGCTCACCACTTCAGGGAGGCGTCTACGAGCAGTACTTC. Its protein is CASSPLQGGVYEQYF. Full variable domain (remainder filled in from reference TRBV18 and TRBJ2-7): NAGVMQNPRHLVRRRGQEARLRCSPMKGHSHVYWYRQLPEEGLKFMVYLQKENIIDESGMPKERFSAEFPKEGPSILRIQQVVRGDSAAYFCASSPLQGGVYEQYFGPGTRLTVT.

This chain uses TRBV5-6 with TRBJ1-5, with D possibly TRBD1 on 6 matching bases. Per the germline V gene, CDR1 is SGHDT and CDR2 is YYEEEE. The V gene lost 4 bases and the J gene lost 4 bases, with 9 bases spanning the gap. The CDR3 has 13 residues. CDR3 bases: TGTGCCAGCAGCCTCACAGGGAATCAGCCCCAGCATTTT. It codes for CASSLTGNQPQHF.

Here the CDR3 reads CASSQRERLGQPYEQYF. The DNA of the CDR3 is TGCGCCAGCAGCCAACGCGAGAGGCTCGGCCAGCCCTACGAGCAGTACTTC. The chain employs TRBV4-1 and TRBJ2-7; D gene unclear. The CDR3 covers 17 residues. Germline assignment: CDR1 MGHRA and CDR2 YSYEKL. V gave up 2 bases and J gave up 2 bases, with 19 bases separating them.

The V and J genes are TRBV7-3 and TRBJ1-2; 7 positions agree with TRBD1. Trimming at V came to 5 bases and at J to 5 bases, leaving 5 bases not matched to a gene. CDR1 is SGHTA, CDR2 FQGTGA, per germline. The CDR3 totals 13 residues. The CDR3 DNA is TGTGCCAGCAGCGACACGACAGGGTATGGCTACACCTTC. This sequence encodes CASSDTTGYGYTF.

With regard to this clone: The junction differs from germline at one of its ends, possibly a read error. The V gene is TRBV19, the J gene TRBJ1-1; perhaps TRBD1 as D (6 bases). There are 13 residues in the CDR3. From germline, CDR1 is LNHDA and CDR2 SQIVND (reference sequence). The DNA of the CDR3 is TGTGCCAGTAGACCCCCGGGGGGGACACCGGCCCATTTT. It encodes CASRPPGGTPAHF.

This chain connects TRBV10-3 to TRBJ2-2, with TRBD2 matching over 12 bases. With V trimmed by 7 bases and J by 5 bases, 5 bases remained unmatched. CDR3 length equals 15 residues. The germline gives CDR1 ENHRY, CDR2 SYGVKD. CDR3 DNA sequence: TGTGCCATCACTAGCGGGAGGGCGCGGACCGGGGAGCTGTTTTTT. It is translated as CAITSGRARTGELFF.

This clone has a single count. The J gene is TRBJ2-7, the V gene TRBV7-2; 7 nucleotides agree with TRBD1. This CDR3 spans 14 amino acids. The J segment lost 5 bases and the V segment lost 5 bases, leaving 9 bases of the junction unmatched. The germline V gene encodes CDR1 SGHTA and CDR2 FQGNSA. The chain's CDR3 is CASSLLTGYNEQYF. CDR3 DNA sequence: TGTGCCAGCAGCCTGTTGACAGGGTATAACGAGCAGTACTTC.

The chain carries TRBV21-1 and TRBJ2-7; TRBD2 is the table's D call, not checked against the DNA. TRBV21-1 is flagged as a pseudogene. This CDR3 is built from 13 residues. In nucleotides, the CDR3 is TGTGCCAGCGGGTGGGTAGCAAACTACGAGCAGTACTTC. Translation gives CASGWVANYEQYF.

CDR3 coding DNA: TGTGCCAGCAGCTTGGCAGGGGACTATGGCTACACCTTC. Protein sequence: CASSLAGDYGYTF. The rearrangement links TRBV5-8 to TRBJ1-2; maybe TRBD1 (6 bases). Germline CDR1 reads SGHTS; CDR2 reads YDEGEE. CDR3 length: 13 residues. V was shortened by 0 bases and J by 3 bases, with 6 bases between the two germline ends. Full variable domain (missing parts from reference TRBV5-8 and TRBJ1-2): EAGVTQSPTHLIKTRGQQATLRCSPISGHTSVYWYQQALGLGLQFLLWYDEGEERNRGNFPPRFSGRQFPNYSSELNVNALELEDSALYLCASSLAGDYGYTFGSGTRLTVV.

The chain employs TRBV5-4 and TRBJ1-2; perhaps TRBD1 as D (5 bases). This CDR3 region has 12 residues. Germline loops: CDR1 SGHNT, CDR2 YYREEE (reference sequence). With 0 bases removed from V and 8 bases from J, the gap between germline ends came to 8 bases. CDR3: CASSLGGFGYTF. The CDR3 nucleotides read TGTGCCAGCAGCTTGGGGGGCTTCGGCTACACCTTC.

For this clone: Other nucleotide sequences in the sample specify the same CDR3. The CDR3 region has the DNA TGTGCCAGCAGTTTCCTGACAGTTCAAGAGACCCAGTACTTC. Encoded protein: CASSFLTVQETQYF. This chain connects TRBV6-2 or TRBV6-3 to TRBJ2-5; D is perhaps TRBD1 (5 bases). The CDR3 extends over 14 amino acids. Germline V gene sequence: CDR1 MNHEY, CDR2 SVGEGT. V was trimmed by 4 bases and J by 2 bases, leaving 11 bases between them.

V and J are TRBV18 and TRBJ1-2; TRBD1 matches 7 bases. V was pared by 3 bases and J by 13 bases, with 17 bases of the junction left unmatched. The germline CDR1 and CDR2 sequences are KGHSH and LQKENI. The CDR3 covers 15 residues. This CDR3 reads CASSPVPVGQSRCTF. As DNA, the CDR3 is TGTGCCAGCTCACCGGTTCCCGTGGGACAGAGCCGCTGCACCTTC.

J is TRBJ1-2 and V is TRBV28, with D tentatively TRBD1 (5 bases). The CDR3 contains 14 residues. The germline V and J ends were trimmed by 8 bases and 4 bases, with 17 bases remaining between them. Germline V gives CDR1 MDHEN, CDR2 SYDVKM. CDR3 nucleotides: TGTGCCAGCGGAGATGGAGGGGACGTCTATGGCTACACCTTC. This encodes CASGDGGDVYGYTF.

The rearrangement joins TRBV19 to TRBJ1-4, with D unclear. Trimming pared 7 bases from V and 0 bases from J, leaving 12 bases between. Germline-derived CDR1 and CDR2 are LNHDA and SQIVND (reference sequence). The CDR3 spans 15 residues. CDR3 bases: TGTGCCAGTATGAGACAATCCGCAACTAATGAAAAACTGTTTTTT. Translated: CASMRQSATNEKLFF. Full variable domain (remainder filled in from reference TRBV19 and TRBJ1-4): DGGITQSPKYLFRKEGQNVTLSCEQNLNHDAMYWYRQDPGQGLRLIYYSQIVNDFQKGDIAEGYSVSREKKESFPLTVTSAQKNPTAFYLCASMRQSATNEKLFFGSGTQLSVL.

The CDR3 loop is CASSFRSYNSPLHF. The CDR3 DNA follows: TGTGCCAGCAGTTTTCGCTCCTATAATTCACCCCTCCACTTT. The chain combines TRBV27 with TRBJ1-6; D is uncertain. Per germline, CDR1 MNHEY and CDR2 SMNVEV (reference sequence). Trimming shortened V by 3 bases and J by 0 bases, and 3 bases separated the two germline ends. The CDR3 is 14 residues long.